Each of the 23 T cell receptor beta chains below was sequenced from the same sample in a study of T cells in tumors after PD-1 blockade. Clones were sequenced by immunoSEQ multiplex PCR, and TCRdb holds only the in-frame ones, with some missing. The table shows approximately 47,000 clones, with around four fifths occurring only once. Sequencing was performed on PBMCs, taken before anti-PD-1 therapy. Receptor source: a human donor with advanced basal cell or squamous cell carcinoma (not recorded which).

The chain combines TRBV13 with TRBJ1-1; D call uncertain. This CDR3 has 13 amino acids. Per the germline V gene, CDR1 is PRHDT and CDR2 is FYEKMQ (reference sequence). The ends were cut back, 5 bases at V and 0 bases at J, with 7 bases in the middle. The CDR3 DNA reads as TGTGCCAGCAGCGGTCGACTGAACACTGAAGCTTTCTTT. This encodes CASSGRLNTEAFF.

This clone was recorded once. The chain couples TRBV6-6 to TRBJ2-1; unclear D gene. From germline, CDR1 is MNHNY and CDR2 SVGAGI (reference sequence). There are 14 residues in the CDR3. V was pared by 0 bases and J by 4 bases, with 7 bases between. The CDR3 DNA reads as TGTGCCAGCAGTTACTCAGTCGGATACAATGAGCAGTTCTTC. Translation gives CASSYSVGYNEQFF.

The sample holds one count of this clone. The rearrangement uses TRBV4-1 and TRBJ1-5, with TRBD1 matching over 11 bases. Looked up from germline, CDR1 is MGHRA and CDR2 is YSYEKL. The V and J ends lost 4 bases and 5 bases, in that order; junction bases with no gene match: 1. The length of the CDR3 is 14 residues. The CDR3 is CASSRDRGDQPQHF. The CDR3, as DNA: TGCGCCAGCAGCCGGGACAGGGGGGATCAGCCCCAGCATTTT.

This clone has just a few counts. This sequence joins TRBV20-1 and TRBJ1-4; D call uncertain. Trimming left V 8 bases short and J 8 bases short, with 12 bases between. Germline loops: CDR1 DFQATT, CDR2 SNEGSKA (reference sequence). This CDR3 region has 11 residues. The CDR3 is CSTTRGEKLFF. DNA of the CDR3: TGCAGTACCACAAGAGGAGAAAAACTGTTTTTT.

The chain carries TRBV28 and TRBJ1-4; D is perhaps TRBD1 (6 bases). Germline V CDR1 and CDR2: MDHEN, SYDVKM. Trimming removed 3 bases at V and 6 bases at J, with 14 bases between. The CDR3 is 15 residues long. The CDR3: CASSFSGRGDEKLFF. DNA for the CDR3: TGTGCCAGCAGTTTCTCTGGCAGGGGAGATGAAAAACTGTTTTTT.

The V gene is TRBV3-1 (or the pseudogene TRBV3-2), the J gene TRBJ2-2; 10 positions agree with TRBD2. The V and J ends lost 7 bases and 4 bases, in that order; junction bases with no gene match: 12. This CDR3 is 17 amino acids long. Germline-derived CDR1 and CDR2 are LGHDT and YNNKEL (reference sequence). CDR3 amino acids: CASTASGGLGGTGELFF. The CDR3, as DNA: TGTGCCAGCACGGCTAGCGGGGGCCTAGGCGGCACCGGGGAGCTGTTTTTT.

V is TRBV6-5 and J is TRBJ2-7; no clear D. The length of the CDR3 is 13 residues. Germline assignment: CDR1 MNHEY and CDR2 SVGAGI. Here the CDR3 DNA reads TGTGCGAGCTTTAGGCGGAGCTCCTACGAGCAGTACTTC. This sequence encodes CASFRRSSYEQYF.

This rearrangement joins TRBV9 to TRBJ1-1; the D gene is possibly TRBD1 (6 bases). The CDR3 length is 13 residues. Germline V gene lookup returns CDR1 SGDLS and CDR2 YYNGEE. The V gene lost 6 bases and the J gene lost 4 bases, with 13 bases spanning the gap. The CDR3 DNA sequence: TGTGCCAGCAACTCGGGACACACCACTGAAGCTTTCTTT. Translated: CASNSGHTTEAFF.

This clone has just one count. This rearrangement joins TRBV5-1 to TRBJ2-7; 11 bases fit TRBD2. The CDR3 spans 16 residues. The junction had 9 bases not matched to a gene; V was cut back by 2 bases and J by 5 bases. Germline lookup yields CDR1 SGHRS and CDR2 YFSETQ. The CDR3 nucleotides are TGCGCCAGCAGCTTTGCTCTAGCGGGAGGAGAGCACGAGCAGTACTTC. It codes for CASSFALAGGEHEQYF.

The gene calls are TRBV6-5 and TRBJ2-2; 11 bases map to TRBD1. The germline gives CDR1 MNHEY, CDR2 SVGAGI. The CDR3 extends over 14 amino acids. The V segment lost 7 bases and the J segment 6 bases; nucleotides outside the gene matches: 4. CDR3: CASMGQGGPGELFF. The CDR3 region has the DNA TGTGCCAGCATGGGACAGGGGGGTCCCGGGGAGCTGTTTTTT.

The chain combines TRBV6-1 with TRBJ2-7; D is perhaps TRBD2 (6 bases). This CDR3 has 14 residues. V lost 1 base and J lost 2, with 9 bases in between. CDR1 and CDR2 (germline): MNHNS, SASEGT. CDR3 amino acids: CASSEGGVTYEQYF. In nucleotides, the CDR3 is TGTGCCAGCAGTGAAGGGGGGGTCACCTACGAGCAGTACTTC.

The V and J genes are TRBV6-5 and TRBJ1-1; D is unclear. The CDR3 has 15 amino acids. Trimming took 7 bases from V and 4 from J, leaving 19 bases between them. CDR1 and CDR2 (germline): MNHEY, SVGAGI. In DNA form, the CDR3 reads TGTGCCAGCACCCTTTTAGGGCCGGGTACCACTGAAGCTTTCTTT. Amino acids: CASTLLGPGTTEAFF.

Turning to this clone: Other DNA sequences within the sample encode an identical CDR3. The chain has TRBV7-2 and TRBJ2-7, with D possibly being TRBD1 or TRBD2 (8 bases each). The ends were cut back, 4 bases at V and 3 bases at J, with 22 bases in the middle. Germline V gene lookup returns CDR1 SGHTA and CDR2 FQGNSA. This CDR3 region has 17 residues. Here the CDR3 reads CASSSLRGPGGGYEQYF. The CDR3 DNA sequence: TGTGCCAGCAGCTCACTCAGGGGGCCGGGGGGGGGCTACGAGCAGTACTTC.

The V gene is TRBV7-2, the J gene TRBJ1-6, with 7 bases aligning to TRBD1. V lost 6 bases, J lost 3 bases, and 11 bases stayed unmatched. The CDR3 is made up of 17 amino acids. CDR1 is SGHTA, CDR2 FQGNSA, per germline. CDR3 DNA sequence: TGTGCCAGCAGTTACACAGGGGAATGGGGCTATAATTCACCCCTCCACTTT. Protein sequence: CASSYTGEWGYNSPLHF.

This chain uses TRBV5-6 with TRBJ2-3, with no clear D. The germline V and J ends were trimmed by 0 bases and 0 bases, with 11 bases remaining between them. The CDR3 sequence is 16 residues long. Germline V lookup: CDR1 SGHDT, CDR2 YYEEEE. The CDR3 nucleotides are TGTGCCAGCAGCTTGGATTCTGGGTCTAGCACAGATACGCAGTATTTT. The encoded protein is CASSLDSGSSTDTQYF.

CDR3 sequence: CASSLPGNTIYF. CDR3 coding DNA: TGTGCCAGCAGCTTACCGGGGAACACCATATATTTT. The genes are TRBV7-9 and TRBJ1-3; no definite D call. The CDR3 is 12 amino acids. Trimming took off 2 bases at V and 7 bases at J, with 6 bases between the two ends. The germline V gene has CDR1 SEHNR and CDR2 FQNEAQ (reference sequence).

The V call is TRBV5-8, the J call TRBJ2-3; 8 bases align to TRBD1. Looked up from germline, CDR1 is SGHTS and CDR2 is YDEGEE. This CDR3 region has 14 residues. Losses at the gene ends were 4 bases for V and 3 bases for J; bases not matched to a gene: 4. The CDR3 region has the DNA TGTGCCAGCAGCAAGCGACAGGGGACAGATACGCAGTATTTT. Amino acid sequence: CASSKRQGTDTQYF.

The chain is built from TRBV9 and TRBJ2-3; no reliable D call. Germline CDR1 reads SGDLS; CDR2 reads YYNGEE. Trimming removed 4 bases at V and 4 bases at J, with 16 bases between. This CDR3 spans 15 amino acids. CDR3 nucleotide sequence: TGTGCCAGCAGCCCTGGGTCTACTATACCAGATACGCAGTATTTT. As protein: CASSPGSTIPDTQYF. The variable domain in full, with the rest retrieved from reference TRBV9 and TRBJ2-3, is DSGVTQTPKHLITATGQRVTLRCSPRSGDLSVYWYQQSLDQGLQFLIQYYNGEERAKGNILERFSAQQFPDLHSELNLSSLELGDSALYFCASSPGSTIPDTQYFGPGTRLTVL.

The rearrangement links TRBV7-9 to TRBJ1-1; D not resolved. V was pared by 6 bases and J by 1 base, with 12 bases between. Germline loops: CDR1 SEHNR, CDR2 FQNEAQ (reference sequence). The CDR3 runs 14 residues. In nucleotides, the CDR3 is TGTGCCAGCAGTACTAACCAGGCGAACACTGAAGCTTTCTTT. Amino acid sequence: CASSTNQANTEAFF.

The genes are TRBV28 and TRBJ1-3; weak D call: TRBD1 (5 bases). Per germline, CDR1 MDHEN and CDR2 SYDVKM. There are 14 residues in the CDR3. Trimming took off 2 bases at V and 4 bases at J, with 9 bases between the two ends. The chain's CDR3 is CASSLNYRGNTIYF. In nucleotides, the CDR3 is TGTGCCAGCAGTTTAAATTACAGGGGAAACACCATATATTTT.

The chain has TRBV4-2 and TRBJ2-1; D assignment may be TRBD1 or TRBD2 (6 bases each). The CDR3 runs to 16 residues. With 0 bases removed from V and 4 bases from J, the gap between germline ends came to 13 bases. Per the germline V gene, CDR1 is LGHNA and CDR2 is YNFKEQ. The CDR3 DNA reads TGTGCCAGCAGCCAAGATTCGGGGGCGACATACAATGAGCAGTTCTTC. Translated: CASSQDSGATYNEQFF.

The chain carries TRBV5-1 and TRBJ2-7, with TRBD2 matching 13 bases. This CDR3 is built from 16 residues. J was trimmed by 5 bases and V by 0 bases; bases with no gene match: 5. Germline V gene sequence: CDR1 SGHRS, CDR2 YFSETQ. The CDR3, as DNA: TGCGCCAGCAGCTTGGGACTAGCGGGGGGTGGCCACGAGCAGTACTTC. Translating it yields CASSLGLAGGGHEQYF.

The genes are TRBV11-1 and TRBJ1-1; TRBD1 is a possible D gene (5 bases). The germline CDR1 and CDR2 sequences are SGHAT and FQDESV (reference sequence). Trimming took 2 bases from V and 4 from J, leaving 14 bases between them. The CDR3 consists of 15 residues. The CDR3 nucleotides are TGTGCCAGCAGCTTACGGTGGCAGGGTGTCACTGAAGCTTTCTTT. This translates into CASSLRWQGVTEAFF.